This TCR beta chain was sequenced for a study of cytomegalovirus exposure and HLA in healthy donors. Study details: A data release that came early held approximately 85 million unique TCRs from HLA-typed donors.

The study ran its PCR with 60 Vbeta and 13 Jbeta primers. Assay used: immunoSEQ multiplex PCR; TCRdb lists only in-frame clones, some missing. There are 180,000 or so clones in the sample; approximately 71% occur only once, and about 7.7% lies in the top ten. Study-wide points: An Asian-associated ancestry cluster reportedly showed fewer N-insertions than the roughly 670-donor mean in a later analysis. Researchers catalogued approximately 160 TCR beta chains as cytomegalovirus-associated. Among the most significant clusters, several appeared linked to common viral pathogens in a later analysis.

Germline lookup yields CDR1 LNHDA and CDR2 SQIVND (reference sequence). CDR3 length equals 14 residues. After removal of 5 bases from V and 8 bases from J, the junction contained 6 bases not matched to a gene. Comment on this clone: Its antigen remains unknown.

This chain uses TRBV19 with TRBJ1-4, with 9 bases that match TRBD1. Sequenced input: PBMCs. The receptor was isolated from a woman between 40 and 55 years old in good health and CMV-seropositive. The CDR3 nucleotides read TGTGCCAGTAGTTCACGGACAGGGGAGGAAAAACTGTTTTTT. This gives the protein CASSSRTGEEKLFF.